This T cell receptor beta chain originates from a study of blood T cells in healthy people across ages. Findings and caveats of the study: The lack of PBMC sorting stopped any conclusive naive versus antigen-experienced comparison.

V was cut by 5 bases and J by 6 bases, with 16 bases left in between. The CDR3 runs to 14 residues. The germline V gene has CDR1 SQVTM and CDR2 ANQGSEA. A J-beta primer mix and a sample-barcoded 5' primer were used in a second PCR of about 7 to 12 cycles. MiXCR, run by TCRdb on the 5' RACE reads, gives a single entry per CDR3 protein. The sample consists of about 970,000 distinct CDR3 sequences, about 51% of them appearing once. On this clonotype itself: Antigen specificity is unknown.

The donors, all healthy, were Caucasians living in Russia, aged about 6 to 95. This receptor was identified in a woman aged 55-69 years in good health. The V gene is TRBV29-1, the J gene TRBJ2-2; D is perhaps TRBD1 (5 bases). Sequenced sample: blood. The CDR3 coding sequence is TGCAGCGTTTTGGCAGGTGGGGCTGCCGGGGAGCTGTTTTTT. Translation: CSVLAGGAAGELFF.